These T cell receptor beta chains were read from a single sample in a study of shared clonotypes between healthy human individuals. Generated by immunoSEQ multiplex PCR, the TCRdb table keeps only in-frame clones and is missing some. The sample records hundreds of thousands of clones, over 60% being singletons. Sequenced: PBMCs. Receptor source: a woman aged 40 to 50 in good health. Some clones in this sample may be carry-over from other donors' samples. Each CDR3 is given with its conserved first and last residue. D genes are given only for firm matches. The listing skips clone size in some rows; elsewhere it reads once, few, many or a size class.

-	TRBV30	TRBJ2-7	TRBD2	TGTGCCTGGAGTGGGGGGGGACTAGCGGGTAGCGCCTACGAGCAGTACTTC	CAWSGGGLAGSAYEQYF
-	TRBV25-1	TRBJ1-4	TRBD1	TGTGCCAGCAGTGAATCCTCTTGGACAGGGGGAAAACTGTTTTTT	CASSESSWTGGKLFF
once	TRBV2	TRBJ2-1	-	TGTGCCAGCAGAGCGTCCTACAATGAGCAGTTCTTC	CASRASYNEQFF
-	TRBV7-9	TRBJ1-2	-	TGTGCCAGCAGCTTATCTGGGGCAGGGGTCTATGGCTACACCTTC	CASSLSGAGVYGYTF
few	TRBV18	TRBJ2-7	TRBD2	TGTGCCAGCTCACCACTAGCGGGAGGGGCCTACGAGCAGTACTTC	CASSPLAGGAYEQYF
-	TRBV7-2	TRBJ1-2	-	TGTGCCAGCAGCTTCGCCCGGACAGAGTTCTATGGCTACACCTTC	CASSFARTEFYGYTF
-	TRBV5-1	TRBJ2-7	-	TGCGCCAGTCAGAACCAGGGCTCCTACGAGCAGTACTTC	CASQNQGSYEQYF
-	TRBV4-1	TRBJ1-3	-	TGCGCCAGCAGCCAAGCCGGGAGGTCTGGAAACACCATATATTTT	CASSQAGRSGNTIYF
-	TRBV7-2	TRBJ2-3	TRBD2	TGTGCCAGCAGCCCCCGACTAGCGGGAGGGAATACGCAGTATTTT	CASSPRLAGGNTQYF
-	TRBV7-9	TRBJ2-7	TRBD1	TGTGCCAGCAGCCCACAGGGGGGCCACTACGAGCAGTACTTC	CASSPQGGHYEQYF
-	TRBV5-1	TRBJ1-2	TRBD1	TGCGCCAGCAGCGTTACAGGGGGCGGCTTTGGCTACACCTTC	CASSVTGGGFGYTF
many	TRBV25-1	TRBJ2-3	-	TGTGCCAGCAGTTCGACAGCCCCCACCGAGCCGCAGTATTTT	CASSSTAPTEPQYF
-	TRBV29-1	TRBJ2-5	TRBD2	TGCAGCGTTGAAGTCGGGACTAGCGGGCAAGAGACCCAGTACTTC	CSVEVGTSGQETQYF
-	TRBV28	TRBJ2-1	-	TGTGCCAGCAGCCCATCGGGAGACGATGAGCAGTTCTTC	CASSPSGDDEQFF
-	TRBV5-1	TRBJ2-7	-	TGCGCCAGCAGCTTGTCAGTGGACTCCTACGAGCAGTACTTC	CASSLSVDSYEQYF
-	TRBV2	TRBJ2-1	-	TGTGCCAGCACTCCAGACCTCAATGAGCAGTTCTTC	CASTPDLNEQFF
-	TRBV18	TRBJ2-1	TRBD1	TGTGCCAGCTCACGAGACAGGGAAACCTACAATGAGCAGTTCTTC	CASSRDRETYNEQFF
-	TRBV30	TRBJ2-7	-	TGTGCCTGGAATCGTAACGACAGGTTCTCCTACGAGCAGTACTTC	CAWNRNDRFSYEQYF
many	TRBV6-6	TRBJ2-7	TRBD1	TGTGCCAGCAGACCAGACAGGGGGGGAGGCTACGAGCAGTACTTC	CASRPDRGGGYEQYF
once	TRBV14	TRBJ2-1	TRBD1	TGTGCCAGCAGCCAAGTCAGGGGGCACAATGAGCAGTTCTTC	CASSQVRGHNEQFF
many	TRBV15	TRBJ2-7	TRBD1	TGTGCCACCAGCAGAGGACAGGGTAGTTACGAGCAGTACTTC	CATSRGQGSYEQYF
-	TRBV19	TRBJ2-7	-	TGTGCCAGTACTCTCCCCTGGGGGAAATGCCGGCCTTTCCACTCCTACGAGCAGTACTTC	CASTLPWGKCRPFHSYEQYF
-	TRBV13	TRBJ2-1	TRBD2	TGTGCCAGCAGCCAGAGCGGGAGGGCCTACAATGAGCAGTTCTTC	CASSQSGRAYNEQFF
-	TRBV9	TRBJ2-2	-	TGTGCCAGCAGCGTAGATGGGTCCGGGGAGCTGTTTTTT	CASSVDGSGELFF
-	TRBV5-1	TRBJ2-3	-	TGCGCCAGCAGCGACGGGACAGATACGCAGTATTTT	CASSDGTDTQYF
-	TRBV29-1	TRBJ1-5	-	TGCAGCGTTTTTGAGGGCCGGGGCGGATGGCATAGCAATCAGCCCCAGCATTTT	CSVFEGRGGWHSNQPQHF
-	TRBV25-1	TRBJ1-2	-	TGTGCCAGCAGGGGACCGACTTATAACTATGGCTACACCTTC	CASRGPTYNYGYTF
-	TRBV15	TRBJ2-1	-	TGTGCCACCAGCAGAGCGACGAATGAGCAGTTCTTC	CATSRATNEQFF
-	TRBV28	TRBJ1-5	TRBD1	TGTGCCAGCGGAGGGGGGACAGGGGACAATCAGCCCCAGCATTTT	CASGGGTGDNQPQHF
-	TRBV11-2	TRBJ2-1	TRBD2	TGTGCCAGCAGCTTAGTTGGGACTAGCTACAATGAGCAGTTCTTC	CASSLVGTSYNEQFF
-	TRBV18	TRBJ1-1	TRBD1	TGTGCCAGCTCACGGGGACAGTCCACTGAAGCTTTCTTT	CASSRGQSTEAFF
-	TRBV27	TRBJ2-1	TRBD2	TGTGCCAGCAGCGGGACTAGCTACAATGAGCAGTTCTTC	CASSGTSYNEQFF
-	TRBV19	TRBJ1-5	-	TGTGCCAGTAGCCGGGGGTATCAGCCCCAGCATTTT	CASSRGYQPQHF
-	TRBV7-6	TRBJ2-5	TRBD1	TGTGCCAGCAGCTCCCTCCCGGGACAGGGTTTGGGGGAGACCCAGTACTTC	CASSSLPGQGLGETQYF
few	TRBV28	TRBJ1-5	-	TGTGTCAGTAAAGGGAGCAATCAGCCCCAGCATTTT	CVSKGSNQPQHF
-	TRBV28	TRBJ2-7	-	TGTGCCAGCAGGACGGGGTATCCTTCCTACGAGCAGTACTTC	CASRTGYPSYEQYF
few	TRBV7-2	TRBJ2-7	TRBD2	TGTGCCAGCAGCTTAACTAGCGGGAGGGCCGGCTACGAGCAGTACTTC	CASSLTSGRAGYEQYF
many	TRBV5-1	TRBJ1-1	-	TGCGCCAGCAGCCCGACAGTCGGGTATACTGAAGCTTTCTTT	CASSPTVGYTEAFF
-	TRBV29-1	TRBJ1-4	-	TGCAGCGTTGTGGGAGTTAATGAAAAACTGTTTTTT	CSVVGVNEKLFF
-	TRBV5-1	TRBJ1-1	-	TGCGCCAGCCGAGAGGGGGACACTGAAGCTTTCTTT	CASREGDTEAFF
-	TRBV5-4	TRBJ2-2	-	TGTGCCAGCGGGGGGTACACCGGGGAGCTGTTTTTT	CASGGYTGELFF